This section outlines one T cell receptor beta chain sequence together with its context. Which antigen it targets is not known. No per-base quality is available; no much larger clone lies one base away. This specimen comes from a study of blood T cells in healthy people across ages (dated by TCRdb to the mid-2010s). Regarding the complete study: Template switching captured roughly one uniquely barcoded TCR beta cDNA molecule per two T cells in model experiments. Age-related changes in TCR beta repertoire diversity were measured in the study by deep sequencing normalized with unique cDNA molecular identifiers. Donors were grouped into four age groups: young (average roughly 16 years), middle-aged (over 35), aged (around 60) and long-lived (around 82). For two donors (one aged 18 to 30 and one aged 80 or older), the study analyzed two additional independent replicas of 1 million unique cDNA reads from the same blood draw.

Donors were a few dozen systemically healthy Caucasian individuals from Russia aged about 6 to 100 years. Roughly 9.5 milliliters of peripheral blood were drawn from each donor into EDTA-treated Vacutainer tubes. Ficoll-Paque density-gradient centrifugation was used to isolate PBMCs, with at least 6 million per sample. Trizol reagent was used to extract total RNA from PBMCs, with at least 5.5 micrograms per sample. Naive CD45RAhigh/CD27high T cell percentages were measured by flow cytometry on a PBMC aliquot from every donor. Receptors were amplified or captured by 5' RACE. Sequencing was performed on an Illumina HiSeq 2500. A second PCR of about 7 to 12 cycles was run with a J-beta primer mix and a sample-barcoded 5' primer. Each TCR beta cDNA molecule received a unique molecular identifier from a template-switch 5' adaptor carrying 12 random nucleotides. Each sample yielded at least 3 million CDR3-containing paired-end reads. The Mint cDNA synthesis kit, primed by a TRBC-specific oligonucleotide, was used to synthesize first-strand cDNA from all RNA. Following uracil-DNA glycosylase treatment, a first 18-cycle PCR with universal primers M1SS and BC2_uni_R was performed on all cDNA. For the original study's pipeline: Each sample was normalized by randomly selecting 1 million high-quality reads, each carrying a distinct molecular identifier. Reads sharing molecular identifiers were discarded rather than binned into consensus sequences. MiTCR, set to a Q25 quality threshold and the strictest error-elimination algorithm, was used for CDR3 identification, clonotype clustering and error correction. A nonparametric unseen species model with Euler transformation was used to estimate a lower bound on total TCR beta diversity. TCRdb cleaned the public reads at Q25 with fastp, built clones with MiXCR and kept in-frame beta chains. Every distinct CDR3 protein forms one entry, paired with its most common genes and DNA. None of the V and J calls come from the authors' own analysis; TCRdb made them. The sample contains about 930,000 distinct CDR3 sequences, under 35% of them found a single time. The ten largest clones represent approximately 10% of the sample.

Overall results and qualifications from the work: Because donor CMV infection status was unknown, age-related changes in expanded clonotypes were potentially confounded. Conclusive comparison of naive and antigen-experienced compartments was prevented by the profiling of bulk unsorted PBMCs. As age increased, observed TCR beta diversity per million T cells dropped in a roughly linear way, and a significant reduction was already evident by age 40. Estimates of total diversity from one million sequenced T cells were regarded as lower bounds and underestimates. Compared with the aged group, the long-lived group had more naive CD4+ T cells, fewer expanded clones and increased TCR diversity, a pattern suggesting age selection. There was a strong correlation between observed TCR beta diversity and the percentage of naive T cells measured by flow cytometry.

CDR1 is given as MDHEN and CDR2 as SYDVKM, both from the germline V gene. From the cysteine up to the phenylalanine, the CDR3 has a length of 15 residues. Only the CDR3 DNA is retained, 45 bases long and in frame from the first base. Deletion took 3 bases off V and 1 base off J, with a span of 12 bases between the germline ends. These same data were also listed under a study on T cells of mothers and their children. As noted in the second study: Donors were nine systemically healthy Caucasian individuals: three mothers and their six children. cDNA synthesis used all of the extracted RNA, with approximately 1.6 ug of RNA in each 15 ul reaction. In the second PCR, the M1S primer introduced both the sample barcodes and 2-4 random nucleotides. Each mother yielded over 8.5 million TCR beta CDR3 reads and each child roughly 3 million reads. Thymic selection similarly shapes TCR recombination output in related and unrelated pairs, with minor effect from inherited differences. Normalized repertoire overlap was always slightly but never significantly higher in related than unrelated mother-child pairs. No persistent microchimeric T cell clones were detected, at a sensitivity of about 100 clones per million clonotypes. The study used deep NGS to compare TCR beta repertoires of mothers and children, seeking features distinguishing related mother-child pairs from unrelated individuals. Mothers averaged roughly 40 +/- 4 years of age and children averaged around 10 +/- 4 years. After adapter ligation with NEBNext reagents, the libraries were sequenced on Illumina HiSeq 2000 with 100+100 nt paired-end reads. To prevent cross-contamination, the mother and child libraries were prepared one month apart and sequenced in separate runs. Between about 500,000 and 2,100,000 distinct TCR beta clonotypes were identified per donor. Naive TCR beta clonotypes were estimated from low-frequency clonotypes matched to each donor's FACS-determined naive share, without sorting.

The sample taken for sequencing was blood. The receptor comes from a woman aged 40 to 50 in good health. The V gene is TRBV28 and the J gene is TRBJ1-1, with a tentative D gene TRBD1 over 6 matching bases. The CDR3 region reads CASSFPGAGNTEAFF. The DNA sequence reads TGTGCCAGCAGTTTCCCGGGGGCAGGGAACACTGAAGCTTTCTTT.